This T cell receptor beta chain originates from a study of CD8+ T cells in alopecia areata. Study details: Treated patients were dosed with oral tofacitinib, taking 5 to 10 mg twice daily. Patients remained on tofacitinib for 6 to 18 months and then went 6 months without it.

This CDR3 region has 17 residues. Trimming took off 6 bases at V and 0 bases at J, with 18 bases between the two ends. Germline CDR1 reads KGHSH; CDR2 reads LQKENI. Once RNA had been extracted, it was reverse transcribed into cDNA to act as the sequencing template. The data were produced by immunoSEQ multiplex PCR, yet TCRdb's version contains in-frame clones alone and is incomplete. The sample has fewer than 200,000 clones; 65% to 75% are singletons. Those with alopecia areata gave lesional scalp punch biopsies and peripheral blood. The researchers isolated CD4+ and CD8+ T cells from PBMCs by sorting.

The receptor comes from a human donor with alopecia areata. The chain combines TRBV18 with TRBJ1-5, with D tentatively TRBD1 (6 bases). Sequencing was performed on CD8+ T cells sorted from blood, taken at week 0. In nucleotides, the CDR3 is TGTGCCAGCTCGCCCGGACAGATTTCCTATAGCAATCAGCCCCAGCATTTT. Its translation is CASSPGQISYSNQPQHF. The whole variable domain, remainder taken from reference TRBV18 and TRBJ1-5, is NAGVMQNPRHLVRRRGQEARLRCSPMKGHSHVYWYRQLPEEGLKFMVYLQKENIIDESGMPKERFSAEFPKEGPSILRIQQVVRGDSAAYFCASSPGQISYSNQPQHFGDGTRLSIL.